This T cell receptor (beta chain) was obtained from a study of CD4 T cells in relation to SARS-CoV-2 and coronaviruses (TCRdb year 2021). Regarding the study in general: The ViraFEST assay cultured PBMCs with antigen for under 11 days, then sequenced TCR beta CDR3s to find antigen-specific clonal expansions. An HIV-1 Nef peptide pool or a culture without peptide was used as the negative reference condition. HLA restriction was mapped for shared crossreactive spike epitopes using patient-derived lymphoblastoid cell lines. Memory CD4+ T cell crossreactivity between SARS-CoV-2 and common cold coronavirus spike proteins was assessed at the TCR clonotype level in the study. The Adaptive Biotechnologies TCR-sequencing kit was used to sequence samples from a few pre-COVID donors and the naive versus memory experiments, while other data came from Illumina-based sequencing. For other donors in the study, expansion assays were sequenced with a different, Illumina-based TCR-beta assay.

CD4+ T cells from unexposed donors were collected before the COVID-19 pandemic (2011-2018). After 10 to 11 days of culture, CD4+ T cells were isolated with the EasySep CD4+ T cell isolation kit. Unexposed donor CD4+ T cells were tested for reactivity to SARS-CoV-2 S and N and four common cold coronavirus spike pools, as cell number allowed. PBMCs were cultured at a few million per well in IMDM supplemented with around 5% human AB serum and roughly 9.6 IU/ml IL-2. Half of the culture medium was replaced with fresh IL-2-containing medium on days 3 and 7. Each peptide culture condition was generally run in triplicate replicate wells. The leukapheresis product for the unexposed donors was obtained through commercial purchase. Ficoll-Paque PLUS gradient centrifugation was used to isolate PBMCs from leukapheresis product or whole blood. PBMCs were either cryopreserved at -140°C or used fresh in the expansion assay. The QIAamp Micro DNA Kit was used to extract genomic DNA from the CD4+ T cells.

Overall study outcomes, separate from this receptor: Crossreactivity analysis was centred on spike protein, so crossreactivity against other viral proteins was not assessed. Roughly 67% of donors had memory CD4+ clonotypes that crossrecognized SARS-CoV-2 and at least one common cold coronavirus spike. Pre-pandemic and post-infection samples were not both contributed by any donor, so tracing of the source of pre-existing responses was limited. Small numbers of patients and of tested TCRs limited the study. Crossreactive clones showed significantly weaker SARS-CoV-2-driven expansion than monoreactive clones, consistent with antigenic imprinting.

V is cut by 7 bases and J by 5 bases, and the space between the germline ends is 19 bases. The CDR3 has 16 amino acids, counting the end cysteine and phenylalanine. The sequence is cut down to CDR3 DNA, 48 bases in frame from base 1. As encoded in the germline V gene (reference sequence), CDR1 is SGHNT while CDR2 is YYREEE. Library creation used the immunoSEQ multiplex PCR assay. For the original study's pipeline: During preprocessing, nonproductive sequences were discarded, as were any CDR3s that did not begin with C, did not end with F or W, or were shorter than 7 amino acids. The MANAFEST web app identified antigen-specific clonotypes based on expansion compared with the reference and other culture wells. A clone counted as positive if significantly expanded in 2 of 3 replicate wells versus the reference culture at FDR below 0.05. A further requirement for positive clones was significant expansion compared with all other tandem wells, along with an odds ratio above 5. CDR3 homology was measured as pairwise Levenshtein distance, computed with the stringdist R package after trimming three terminal residues from each end. TCRdb's version of the immuneACCESS table is confined to in-frame rearrangements and falls short of the full clone set. An unresolved V gene accounts for under half of the shortfall where checked; the remainder is of unknown origin. That table is the source of V, J and clone size, and D and trimming were worked out from the DNA. In all, the sample holds 24,000 or so clones, and 76% of those were seen once. The ten largest make up around a fifth of the sample.

As to this clone: The specificity of this receptor is unknown. No per-base quality is available; no much larger clone lies one base away.

Sequenced material: CD4+ T cells from PBMCs, cultured in vitro. The receptor comes from a human donor in good health. The V gene is TRBV5-4 and the J gene is TRBJ1-6; the D gene assignment is ambiguous. The nucleotide sequence is TGTGCCAGCGGGTCGGGAGTCCAGCCAGATAATTCACCCCTCCACTTT. Its product reads: CASGSGVQPDNSPLHF.